This TCR beta chain was observed in a study of cytomegalovirus exposure and HLA in healthy donors. Remarks on this clone: What it binds is unknown.

Findings and caveats of the study: With high specificity and sensitivity, the classifier reportedly diagnosed cytomegalovirus status.

It was with 60 Vbeta and 13 Jbeta primers that the PCR ran. Profiled with immunoSEQ multiplex PCR; TCRdb holds only in-frame clones, not every one. This sample has under 150,000 clones, with 70% to 85% found just once. The sequence was obtained from a male donor in good health and CMV-seronegative. Sequencing used PBMCs.

The CDR3 sequence is CASSSSGEQYF. The CDR3 DNA sequence: TGTGCCAGCAGTTCCTCAGGGGAGCAGTATTTT. The chain combines TRBV28 with TRBJ2-3; tentative D call: TRBD1 (6 bases). This CDR3 contains 11 residues. Looked up from germline, CDR1 is MDHEN and CDR2 is SYDVKM. The germline V and J ends were trimmed by 4 bases and 11 bases, with 10 bases remaining between them.